This T cell receptor beta chain is drawn from a study of cytomegalovirus exposure and HLA in healthy donors. A remark on this clone: Its antigen is undetermined.

Here immunoSEQ multiplex PCR was the method, and the copy in TCRdb shows in-frame clones only, minus some. The sample holds about 190,000 clones, over 65% seen once. Study-wide points: Most TCR sequences proved rare, with some public TCRs found in many donors. A subsequent analysis found that TCR clusters from the first cohort also tended to co-occur in the 120 or so validation repertoires, with less than 95% of cluster scores above 0. Associated with cytomegalovirus, according to the listing, were 150 to 200 TCR beta chains.

The CDR3 totals 14 residues. Germline V gene data show CDR1 as MNHEY and CDR2 as SMNVEV (reference sequence). V gave up 2 bases and J gave up 5 bases, with 13 bases separating them. The material sequenced was PBMCs. The J gene is TRBJ2-7, the V gene TRBV27, with D tentatively TRBD1 (6 bases). The receptor's source is a man between 18 and 35 years old in good health and CMV-seropositive. The CDR3 coding sequence is TGTGCCAGCAGTTTACCCACAGGGAATCACGAGCAGTACTTC. Translated, it gives CASSLPTGNHEQYF.